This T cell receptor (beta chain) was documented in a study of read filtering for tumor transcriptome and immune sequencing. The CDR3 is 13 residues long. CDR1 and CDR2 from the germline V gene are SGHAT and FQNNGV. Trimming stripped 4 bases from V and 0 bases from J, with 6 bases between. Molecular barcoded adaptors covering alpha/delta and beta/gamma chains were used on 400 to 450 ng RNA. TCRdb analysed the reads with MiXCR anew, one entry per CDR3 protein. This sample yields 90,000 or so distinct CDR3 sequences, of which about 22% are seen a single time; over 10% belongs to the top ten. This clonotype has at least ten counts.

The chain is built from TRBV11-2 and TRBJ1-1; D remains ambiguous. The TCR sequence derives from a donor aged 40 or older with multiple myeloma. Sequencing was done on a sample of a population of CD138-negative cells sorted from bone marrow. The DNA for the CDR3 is TGTGCCAGCAGCTCCGGGATGAACACTGAAGCTTTCTTT. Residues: CASSSGMNTEAFF.